This T cell receptor (beta chain) was captured in a study of blood T cell repertoires in COVID-19. Study background: In each case, the material was cDNA or gDNA derived from T cells, B-cell-depleted T cells, or PBMCs.

TCRdb's copy holds only in-frame clones and misses some; the assay was immunoSEQ multiplex PCR. In the table there are some 180,000 clones, around 85% of which are singletons. CDR1 is SGHDT and CDR2 is YYEEEE in the germline V gene. The CDR3 extends over 13 amino acids. V lost 6 bases, J lost 5 bases, and 14 bases lay in between. This clonotype was sampled from an elderly woman with COVID-19, enrolled during active disease. The V gene is TRBV5-6, the J gene TRBJ2-5, with a weak D call TRBD2 (7 bases). Sequencing was carried out using peripheral blood. The CDR3, as DNA: TGTGCCAGCACCTATGGGGGGGCTGAGACCCAGTACTTC. Protein product: CASTYGGAETQYF.